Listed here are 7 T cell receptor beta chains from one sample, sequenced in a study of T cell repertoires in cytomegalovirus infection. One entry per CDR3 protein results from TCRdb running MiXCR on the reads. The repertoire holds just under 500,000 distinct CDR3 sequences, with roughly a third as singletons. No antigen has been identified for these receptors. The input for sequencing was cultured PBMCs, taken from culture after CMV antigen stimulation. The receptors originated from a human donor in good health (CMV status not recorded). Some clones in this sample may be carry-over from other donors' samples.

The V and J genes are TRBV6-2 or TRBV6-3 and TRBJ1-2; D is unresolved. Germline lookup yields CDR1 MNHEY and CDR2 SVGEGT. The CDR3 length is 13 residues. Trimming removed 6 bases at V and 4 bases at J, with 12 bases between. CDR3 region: CASSPDLTYGYTF. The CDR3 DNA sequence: TGTGCCAGCAGCCCGGACCTCACCTATGGCTACACCTTC.

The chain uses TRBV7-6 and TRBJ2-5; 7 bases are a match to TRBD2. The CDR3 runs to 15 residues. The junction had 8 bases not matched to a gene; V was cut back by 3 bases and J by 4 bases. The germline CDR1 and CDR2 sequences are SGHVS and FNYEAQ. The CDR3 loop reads CASSFLADMRETQYF. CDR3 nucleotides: TGTGCCAGCAGCTTCCTAGCGGATATGAGAGAGACCCAGTACTTC.

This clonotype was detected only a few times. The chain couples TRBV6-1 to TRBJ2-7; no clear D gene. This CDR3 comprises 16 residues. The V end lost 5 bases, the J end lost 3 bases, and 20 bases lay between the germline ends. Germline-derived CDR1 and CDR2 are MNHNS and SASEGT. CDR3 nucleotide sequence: TGTGCCAGCAGTCCCCGAGACCCCCTGAGCGTCTACGAGCAGTACGTC. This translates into CASSPRDPLSVYEQYV.

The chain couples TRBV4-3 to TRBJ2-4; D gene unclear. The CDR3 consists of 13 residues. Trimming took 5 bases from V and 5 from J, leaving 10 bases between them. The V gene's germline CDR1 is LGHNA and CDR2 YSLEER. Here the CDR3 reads CASSIDRQNIQYF. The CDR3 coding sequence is TGCGCCAGCAGCATAGATCGCCAAAACATTCAGTACTTC.

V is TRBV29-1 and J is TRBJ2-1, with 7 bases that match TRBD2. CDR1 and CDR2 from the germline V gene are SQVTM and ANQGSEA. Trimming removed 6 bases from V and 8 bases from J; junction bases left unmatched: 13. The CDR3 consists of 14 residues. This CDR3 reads CSVTGGTPRYEQFF. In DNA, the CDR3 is TGCAGCGTGACCGGGGGGACTCCTAGGTATGAGCAGTTCTTC.

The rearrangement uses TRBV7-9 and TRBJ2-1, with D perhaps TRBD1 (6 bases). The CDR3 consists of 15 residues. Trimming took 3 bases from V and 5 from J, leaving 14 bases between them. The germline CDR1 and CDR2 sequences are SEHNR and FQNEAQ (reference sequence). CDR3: CASSFGEQGNNEQFF. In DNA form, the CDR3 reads TGTGCCAGCAGCTTCGGGGAGCAGGGGAACAATGAGCAGTTCTTC. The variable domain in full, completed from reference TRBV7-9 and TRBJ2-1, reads DTGVSQNPRHKITKRGQNVTFRCDPISEHNRLYWYRQTLGQGPEFLTYFQNEAQLEKSRLLSDRFSAERPKGSFSTLEIQRTEQGDSAMYLCASSFGEQGNNEQFFGPGTRLTVL.

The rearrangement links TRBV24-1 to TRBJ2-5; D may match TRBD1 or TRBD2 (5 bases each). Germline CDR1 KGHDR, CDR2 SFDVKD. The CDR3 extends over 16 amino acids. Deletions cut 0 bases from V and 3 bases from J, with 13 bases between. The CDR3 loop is CATSDLGDGFKETQYF. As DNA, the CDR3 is TGTGCCACCAGTGATTTGGGGGACGGTTTTAAAGAGACCCAGTACTTC.